The 4 T cell receptor beta chains listed next were all sequenced from one sample in a study of blood T cell repertoires in COVID-19. Assay: immunoSEQ multiplex PCR; the TCRdb copy retains only in-frame clones and omits some. The sample records about 190,000 clones, approximately 88% being singletons. The sample comprised peripheral blood. Receptors were obtained from a middle-aged man with acute or convalescent COVID-19.

This clone was seen only a few times. The rearrangement links TRBV19 to TRBJ2-3; 10 bases fit TRBD1. This CDR3 comprises 15 residues. Germline trimming cut 11 bases from V and 1 base from J; bases unmatched to any gene: 9. Germline V lookup: CDR1 LNHDA, CDR2 SQIVND (reference sequence). CDR3 protein: CAVGRQGAGTDTQYF. CDR3 DNA sequence: TGTGCCGTAGGCAGACAGGGGGCCGGCACAGATACGCAGTATTTT.

This clone was counted between two and nine times. The chain carries TRBV6-2 or TRBV6-3 and TRBJ1-2; perhaps TRBD1 as D (5 bases). The CDR3 is 15 residues long. V shed 4 bases and J shed 9 bases, with 21 bases lying between them. The V gene's germline CDR1 is MNHEY and CDR2 SVGEGT. Written as DNA, the CDR3 is TGTGCCAGCAGTTTAACCCTAAGACAGTCTGAGAGCTACACCTTC. Translated, it gives CASSLTLRQSESYTF.

V is TRBV19 and J is TRBJ2-7; 7 bases are a match to TRBD1. V dropped 1 base and J dropped 2; count of bases not matched to a gene: 5. The germline V gene has CDR1 LNHDA and CDR2 SQIVND (reference sequence). This CDR3 comprises 15 residues. CDR3 bases: TGTGCCAGTAGTATAGGCAGGGACAGTACCTACGAGCAGTACTTC. This encodes CASSIGRDSTYEQYF.

About this clone itself: The same CDR3 also results from other DNA sequences found in this sample. CDR3: CASSVGGGEDSPLHF. The CDR3 nucleotides read TGTGCCAGCAGCGTAGGAGGGGGGGAAGATTCACCCCTCCACTTT. The gene calls are TRBV9 and TRBJ1-6, with a tentative D call TRBD1 (6 bases). Germline values: CDR1 SGDLS, CDR2 YYNGEE. This CDR3 has 15 amino acids. Trimming removed 0 bases at V and 8 bases at J, with 12 bases between.